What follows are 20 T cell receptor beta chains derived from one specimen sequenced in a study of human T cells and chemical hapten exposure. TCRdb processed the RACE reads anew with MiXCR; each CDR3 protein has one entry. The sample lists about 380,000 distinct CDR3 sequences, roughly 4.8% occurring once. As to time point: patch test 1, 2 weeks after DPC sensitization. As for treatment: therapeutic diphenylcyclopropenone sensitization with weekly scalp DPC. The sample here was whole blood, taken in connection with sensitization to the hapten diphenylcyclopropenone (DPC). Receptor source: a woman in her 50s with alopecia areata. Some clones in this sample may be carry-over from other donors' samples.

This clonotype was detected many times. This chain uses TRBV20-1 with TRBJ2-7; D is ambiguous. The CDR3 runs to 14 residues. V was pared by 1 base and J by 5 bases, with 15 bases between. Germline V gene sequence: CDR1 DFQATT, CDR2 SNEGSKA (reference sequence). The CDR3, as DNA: TGCAGTGCTAGAGTCCGGCTAGTCCGCGACGAGCAGTACTTC. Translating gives CSARVRLVRDEQYF.

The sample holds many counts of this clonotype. For the CDR3, the DNA is TGTGCCAGCAGCCTGAGGACAGGCCATACCATGAACACTGAAGCTTTCTTT. Translating gives CASSLRTGHTMNTEAFF. This chain joins TRBV7-6 and TRBJ1-1, with 7 bases matching TRBD1. The CDR3 is 17 residues long. With V trimmed by 5 bases and J by 0 bases, 12 bases remained unmatched. Germline values: CDR1 SGHVS, CDR2 FNYEAQ.

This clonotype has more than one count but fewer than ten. The CDR3 DNA sequence: TGTGCCAGCAGCCAAAGGGGGCGCGGGGAGACCCAGTACTTC. This codes for CASSQRGRGETQYF. This sequence joins TRBV6-5 and TRBJ2-5; 7 nucleotides agree with TRBD1. CDR1 MNHEY and CDR2 SVGAGI come from the germline V gene. The J segment lost 5 bases and the V segment lost 6 bases, leaving 9 bases of the junction unmatched. The CDR3 has 14 residues.

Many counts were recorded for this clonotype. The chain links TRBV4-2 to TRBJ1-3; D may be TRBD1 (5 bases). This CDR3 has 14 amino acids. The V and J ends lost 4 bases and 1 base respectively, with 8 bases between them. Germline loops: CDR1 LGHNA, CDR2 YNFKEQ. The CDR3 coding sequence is TGTGCCAGCAGCCCGGGGACGTCTGGAAACACCATATATTTT. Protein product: CASSPGTSGNTIYF.

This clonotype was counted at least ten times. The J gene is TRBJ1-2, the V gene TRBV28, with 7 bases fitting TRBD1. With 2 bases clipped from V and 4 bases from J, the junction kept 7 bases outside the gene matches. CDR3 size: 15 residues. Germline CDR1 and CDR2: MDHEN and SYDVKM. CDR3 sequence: CASSLTGANLYGYTF. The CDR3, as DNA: TGTGCCAGCAGTTTAACAGGGGCCAACCTCTATGGCTACACCTTC.

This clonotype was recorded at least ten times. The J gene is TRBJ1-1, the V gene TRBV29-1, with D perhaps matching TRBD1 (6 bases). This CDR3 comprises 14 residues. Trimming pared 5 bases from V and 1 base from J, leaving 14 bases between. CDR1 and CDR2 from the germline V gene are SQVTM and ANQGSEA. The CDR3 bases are TGCAGCGTTACAAGGGGGGGGCGGAACACTGAAGCTTTCTTT. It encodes CSVTRGGRNTEAFF.

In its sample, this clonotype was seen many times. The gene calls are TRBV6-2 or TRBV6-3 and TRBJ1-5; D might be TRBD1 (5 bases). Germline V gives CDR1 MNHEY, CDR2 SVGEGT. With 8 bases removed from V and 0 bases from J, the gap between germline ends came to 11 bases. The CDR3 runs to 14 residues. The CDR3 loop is CASRQTVSNQPQHF. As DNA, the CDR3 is TGTGCCAGCCGACAGACGGTTAGCAATCAGCCCCAGCATTTT.

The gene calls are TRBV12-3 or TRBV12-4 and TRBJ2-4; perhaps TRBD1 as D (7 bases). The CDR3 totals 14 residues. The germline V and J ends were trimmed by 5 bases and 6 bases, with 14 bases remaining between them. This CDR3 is CASSPPGGPNIQYF. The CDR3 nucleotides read TGTGCCAGCAGTCCCCCAGGGGGGCCAAACATTCAGTACTTC.

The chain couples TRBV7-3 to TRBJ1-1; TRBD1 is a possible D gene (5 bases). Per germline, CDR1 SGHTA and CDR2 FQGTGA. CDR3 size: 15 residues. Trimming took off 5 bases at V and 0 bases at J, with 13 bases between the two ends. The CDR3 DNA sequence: TGTGCCAGCAGCCCAGGCGGGGCCATGAACACTGAAGCTTTCTTT. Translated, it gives CASSPGGAMNTEAFF.

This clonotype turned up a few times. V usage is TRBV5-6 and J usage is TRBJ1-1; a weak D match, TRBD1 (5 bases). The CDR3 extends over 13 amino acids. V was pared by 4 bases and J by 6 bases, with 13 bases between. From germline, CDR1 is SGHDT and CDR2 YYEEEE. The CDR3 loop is CASSSLGVSEAFF. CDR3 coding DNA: TGTGCCAGCAGCAGTCTAGGGGTCTCTGAAGCTTTCTTT.

In nucleotides, the CDR3 is TGTGCCAGCAGTGGTCTGGACAGCGGAAACACCATATATTTT. Protein product: CASSGLDSGNTIYF. The chain recombines TRBV6-1 with TRBJ1-3, with D tentatively TRBD1 (6 bases). V lost 4 bases and J 4 bases, leaving 11 bases between the germline ends. Germline CDR1 MNHNS, CDR2 SASEGT. This CDR3 comprises 14 residues.

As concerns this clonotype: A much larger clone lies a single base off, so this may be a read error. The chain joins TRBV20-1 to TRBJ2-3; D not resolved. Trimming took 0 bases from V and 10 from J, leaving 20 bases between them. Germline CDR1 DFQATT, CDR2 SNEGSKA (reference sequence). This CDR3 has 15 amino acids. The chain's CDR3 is CSARDLGSLFTSQYF. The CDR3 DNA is TGCAGTGCTAGAGATCTCGGCAGCCTTTTTACTTCGCAGTATTTT.

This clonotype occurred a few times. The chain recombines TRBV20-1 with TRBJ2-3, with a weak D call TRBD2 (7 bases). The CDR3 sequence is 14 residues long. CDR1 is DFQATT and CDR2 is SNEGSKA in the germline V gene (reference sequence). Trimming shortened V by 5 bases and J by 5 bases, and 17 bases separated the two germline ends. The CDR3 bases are TGCAGTGCTGGGAGGGGGGGCGCAGGAGATACGCAGTATTTT. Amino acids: CSAGRGGAGDTQYF.

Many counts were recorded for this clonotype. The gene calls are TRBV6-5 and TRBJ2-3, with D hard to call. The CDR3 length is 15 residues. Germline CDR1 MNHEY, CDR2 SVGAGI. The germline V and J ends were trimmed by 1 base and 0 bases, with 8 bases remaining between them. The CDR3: CASSYFADSTDTQYF. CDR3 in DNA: TGTGCCAGCAGTTACTTTGCTGATAGCACAGATACGCAGTATTTT.

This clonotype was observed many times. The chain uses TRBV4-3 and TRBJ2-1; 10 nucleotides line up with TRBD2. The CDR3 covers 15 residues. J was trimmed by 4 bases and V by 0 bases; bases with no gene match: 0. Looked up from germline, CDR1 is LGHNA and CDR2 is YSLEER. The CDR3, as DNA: TGCGCCAGCAGCCAAGAGACTAGCGGGTACAATGAGCAGTTCTTC. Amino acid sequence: CASSQETSGYNEQFF.

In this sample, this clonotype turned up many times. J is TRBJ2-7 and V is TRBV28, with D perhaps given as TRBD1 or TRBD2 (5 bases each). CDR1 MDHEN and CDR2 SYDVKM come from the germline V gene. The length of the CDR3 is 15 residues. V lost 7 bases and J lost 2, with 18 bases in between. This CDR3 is CASNPAPQGAYEQYF. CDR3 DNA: TGTGCCAGCAACCCGGCTCCCCAGGGAGCCTACGAGCAGTACTTC.

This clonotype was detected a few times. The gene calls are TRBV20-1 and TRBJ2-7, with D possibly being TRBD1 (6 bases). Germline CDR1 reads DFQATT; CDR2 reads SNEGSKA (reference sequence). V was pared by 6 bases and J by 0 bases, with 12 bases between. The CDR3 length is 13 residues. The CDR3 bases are TGCAGTGCGCATACAGGGTCCTCCTACGAGCAGTACTTC. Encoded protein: CSAHTGSSYEQYF.

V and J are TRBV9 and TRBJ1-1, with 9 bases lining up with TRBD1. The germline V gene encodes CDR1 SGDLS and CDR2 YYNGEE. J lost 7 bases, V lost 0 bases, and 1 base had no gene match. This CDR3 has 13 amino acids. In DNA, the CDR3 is TGTGCCAGCAGCGTAGGGGGACAGGGTGAAGCTTTCTTT. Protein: CASSVGGQGEAFF.

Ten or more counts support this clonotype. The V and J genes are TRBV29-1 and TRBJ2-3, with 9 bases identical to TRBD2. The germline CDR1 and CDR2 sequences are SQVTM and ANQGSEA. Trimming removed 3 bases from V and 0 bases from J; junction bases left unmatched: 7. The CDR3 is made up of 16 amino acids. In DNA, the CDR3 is TGCAGCGTTGACGGCGGGGGGGATTCTAGCACAGATACGCAGTATTTT. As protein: CSVDGGGDSSTDTQYF.

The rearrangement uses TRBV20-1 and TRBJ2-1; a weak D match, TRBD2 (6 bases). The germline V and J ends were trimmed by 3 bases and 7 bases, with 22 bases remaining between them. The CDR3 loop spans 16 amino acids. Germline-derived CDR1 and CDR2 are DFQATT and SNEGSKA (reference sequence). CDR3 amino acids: CSASVGLRGLTNEQFF. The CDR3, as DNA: TGCAGTGCTAGCGTCGGTCTCCGGGGGTTAACGAATGAGCAGTTCTTC.